This T cell receptor (beta chain) was profiled in a study of T-cell memory formation after mild COVID-19. The V and J ends lost 5 bases and 3 bases respectively, with 14 bases between them. Germline lookup yields CDR1 SNHLY and CDR2 FYNNEI. CDR3 size: 14 residues. Findings and limits, study-wide: Prior to infection, memory already included some responding clones, suggesting cross-reactive memory joined. Mainly in CM and EM were contracting CD4+ clones; CD8+ were in EMRA. While clones contracting from day 15 to 85 were balanced between CD4 and CD8, later expanders leaned CD4+.

UMIs and sample barcodes were carried by the TCR alpha and TCR beta cDNA libraries that 5'RACE produced using constant-segment primers. TCRdb re-derived calls from the 5' RACE reads in MiXCR, one entry per CDR3 protein. In the table there are approximately 490,000 distinct CDR3 sequences, just over 20% of which are singletons. About this clonotype itself: Its antigen remains unknown.

This TCR came from an adult woman who had mild COVID-19 (a few samples of this study predate the infection). Cell type and time point are not known. Source material: PBMCs or a T cell subset sorted from them (not recorded which). The rearrangement joins TRBV2 to TRBJ2-7, with D uncertain. The CDR3 region has the DNA TGTGCCAGCAGTTCTCAACTCCAGGTCTACGAGCAGTACTTC. Protein: CASSSQLQVYEQYF.